The following is a TCR beta chain sequence with its context. The data were taken from a study of blood T cell repertoires in COVID-19. Study-wide context: From T cells, B-cell-depleted T cells, or PBMCs came the material, which was cDNA or gDNA.

V dropped 6 bases and J dropped 0 bases, with 12 bases sitting between them. This CDR3 spans 15 amino acids. Germline V gives CDR1 KGHSH, CDR2 LQKENI. In the study's own analysis: Estimated nucleated cell counts came from reference gene primer amplification. The table came from immunoSEQ multiplex PCR; TCRdb's copy has only in-frame clones and leaves some out. That table supplies the V and J calls and clone size; D and trimming were determined from the DNA. The sample has over 250,000 clones, more than 85% seen once. Seattle researchers signed up patients amid active infection and tracked them longitudinally.

The specimen was peripheral blood. This chain uses TRBV18 with TRBJ1-3; D unclear. The receptor's source is a person aged 18-35 years with COVID-19, enrolled during active disease. DNA of the CDR3: TGTGCCAGCTCTCCCCCCGGGAGCTCTGGAAACACCATATATTTT. This gives the protein CASSPPGSSGNTIYF.